The rows below give T cell receptor beta chains drawn from one sample of a study of T cell repertoires in cytomegalovirus infection. No antigen has been identified for these receptors. TCRdb reprocessed the reads via MiXCR and lists one record per CDR3 protein. The table records some 800,000 distinct CDR3 sequences, just under 30% of them present only once. The sample was cultured CD8+ T cells from PBMCs, taken from culture after CMV antigen stimulation. These receptors were obtained from a human donor in good health (CMV status not recorded). Some clones in this sample may be carry-over from other donors' samples. Each CDR3 is given with its conserved first and last residue. Each record gives: J gene, V gene, D gene, clone size, CDR3 protein, CDR3 DNA. The D gene is left open where the match is weak. The size of a clone is reported for some rows only, either as once, few or many, or as a class for expanded clones.

j_gene: TRBJ1-6; v_gene: TRBV7-9; d_gene: NA; abundance: NA; CDR3aa: CASSLASSYSPLHF; CDR3nt: TGTGCCAGCAGCTTAGCCAGTTCCTATTCACCCCTCCACTTT
j_gene: TRBJ2-2; v_gene: TRBV4-1; d_gene: NA; abundance: NA; CDR3aa: CASSQDDSYTGELFF; CDR3nt: TGCGCCAGCAGCCAAGATGACAGTTACACCGGGGAGCTGTTTTTT
j_gene: TRBJ1-2; v_gene: TRBV7-9; d_gene: NA; abundance: many; CDR3aa: CASSGGGGRGGFGYTF; CDR3nt: TGTGCCAGCAGCGGAGGCGGGGGCCGCGGTGGTTTTGGCTACACCTTC
j_gene: TRBJ2-1; v_gene: TRBV7-8; d_gene: NA; abundance: many; CDR3aa: CASSLGWQAGPPSYNEQFF; CDR3nt: TGTGCCAGCAGCTTAGGGTGGCAGGCTGGTCCTCCTTCTTACAATGAGCAGTTCTTC
j_gene: TRBJ2-1; v_gene: TRBV24-1; d_gene: NA; abundance: few; CDR3aa: CATSDGNEQFF; CDR3nt: TGTGCCACCAGTGATGGGAATGAGCAGTTCTTC
j_gene: TRBJ1-2; v_gene: TRBV10-3; d_gene: TRBD1; abundance: NA; CDR3aa: CAISGGGQGAAYGYTF; CDR3nt: TGTGCCATCAGTGGAGGGGGACAGGGGGCTGCCTATGGCTACACCTTC
j_gene: TRBJ2-5; v_gene: TRBV6-1; d_gene: TRBD2; abundance: few; CDR3aa: CASSYSSGLAGPRETQYF; CDR3nt: TGTGCCAGCAGTTACAGTAGCGGACTAGCGGGCCCAAGAGAGACCCAGTACTTC
j_gene: TRBJ1-1; v_gene: TRBV7-9; d_gene: TRBD1; abundance: few; CDR3aa: CASSKTGENTEAFF; CDR3nt: TGTGCCAGCAGCAAGACAGGGGAGAACACTGAAGCTTTCTTT
j_gene: TRBJ2-3; v_gene: TRBV10-3; d_gene: TRBD2; abundance: NA; CDR3aa: CAIRVKREYTDTQYF; CDR3nt: TGTGCCATCAGAGTTAAGCGGGAATACACAGATACGCAGTATTTT
j_gene: TRBJ2-3; v_gene: TRBV7-4; d_gene: NA; abundance: NA; CDR3aa: CASSLVGGPGDTQYF; CDR3nt: TGTGCCAGCAGCTTAGTCGGGGGACCCGGAGATACGCAGTATTTT